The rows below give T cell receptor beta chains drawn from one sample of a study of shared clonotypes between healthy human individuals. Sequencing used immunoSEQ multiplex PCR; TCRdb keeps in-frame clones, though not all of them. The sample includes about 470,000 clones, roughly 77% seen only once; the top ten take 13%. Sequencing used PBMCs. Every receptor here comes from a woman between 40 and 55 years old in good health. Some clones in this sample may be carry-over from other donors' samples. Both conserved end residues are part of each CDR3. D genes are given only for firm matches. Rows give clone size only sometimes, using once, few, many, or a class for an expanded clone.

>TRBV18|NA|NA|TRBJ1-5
TGTGCCAGCTCACCTTCCACAAGTGCCAATCAGCCCCAGCATTTT
CASSPSTSANQPQHF
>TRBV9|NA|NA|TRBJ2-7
TGTGCCAGCAACCAAGACGGGGGTCCCTACGAGCAGTACTTC
CASNQDGGPYEQYF
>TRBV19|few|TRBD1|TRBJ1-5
TGTGCCAGTAGTGACAGGGGGGGGCCTCAGCCCCAGCATTTT
CASSDRGGPQPQHF
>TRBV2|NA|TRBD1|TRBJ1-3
TGTGCCAGCAGTGAAAGGACAGGCTCCCCACCCGGAAACACCATATATTTT
CASSERTGSPPGNTIYF
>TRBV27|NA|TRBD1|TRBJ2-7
TGTGCCAGCAGGCCGGACAGGGGGCCTCACGAGCAGTACTTC
CASRPDRGPHEQYF
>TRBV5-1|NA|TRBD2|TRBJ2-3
TGCGCCAGCAGTGCCGGGACTAGCGGGACAGATACGCAGTATTTT
CASSAGTSGTDTQYF
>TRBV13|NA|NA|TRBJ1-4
TGTGCCAGCAGCTTAGCCCTGAAAGGGGGAACTAATGAAAAACTGTTTTTT
CASSLALKGGTNEKLFF
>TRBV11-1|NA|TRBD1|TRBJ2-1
TGTGCCAGCAGCGCCGGGACAGGGTACGACAATGAGCAGTTCTTC
CASSAGTGYDNEQFF
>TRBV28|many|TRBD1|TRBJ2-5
TGTGCCAGCAGTTTACGCCAGCGCCGGGACAGCTTCCGGGTGTACTTC
CASSLRQRRDSFRVYF
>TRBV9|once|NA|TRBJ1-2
TGTGCCAGCAGCAGGGGGTATGACTATGGCTACACCTTC
CASSRGYDYGYTF
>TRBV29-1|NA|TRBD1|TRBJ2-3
TGCAGCGTTGACGGCGGACAGGCCAGCACAGATACGCAGTATTTT
CSVDGGQASTDTQYF
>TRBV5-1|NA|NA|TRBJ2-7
TGCGCCAGCAGCTTGGGGAGGGGCCCGTTCTACGAGCAGTACTTC
CASSLGRGPFYEQYF
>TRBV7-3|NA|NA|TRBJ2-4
TGTGCCAGCACCCCCCACCCCGCAGGGCTTAGAAACATTCAGTACTTC
CASTPHPAGLRNIQYF
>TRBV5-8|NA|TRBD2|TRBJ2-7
TGTGCCAGCAGCATTTCTAGCGGGGGCGCCTACGAGCAGTACTTC
CASSISSGGAYEQYF
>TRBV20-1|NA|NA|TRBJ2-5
TGCAGTGCCCTTCACGGAGAGACCCAGTACTTC
CSALHGETQYF
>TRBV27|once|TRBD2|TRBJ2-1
TGTGCCAGCAGTTTCGCGACTAGCGGGAGGATCGTCTCCTACAATGAGCAGTTCTTC
CASSFATSGRIVSYNEQFF
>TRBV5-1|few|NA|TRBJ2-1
TGCGCCAGCAGCCCCGTGTTAAACAATGAGCAGTTCTTC
CASSPVLNNEQFF
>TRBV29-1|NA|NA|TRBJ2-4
TGCAGCGTTGAATCCCTAGCCAAAAACATTCAGTACTTC
CSVESLAKNIQYF
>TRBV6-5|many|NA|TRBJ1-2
TGTGCCAGCAGTTCCCCAGGGCAGTGGTATGGCTACACCTTC
CASSSPGQWYGYTF
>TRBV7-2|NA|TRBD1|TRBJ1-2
TGTGCCAGCAGCTTGGATTACAGGGGGGAAAGGGGCTACACCTTC
CASSLDYRGERGYTF
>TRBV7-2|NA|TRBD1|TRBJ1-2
TGTGCCAGCAGCCCCTGGACAGGCTCCTATGGCTACACCTTC
CASSPWTGSYGYTF
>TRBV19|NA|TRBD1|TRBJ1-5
TGTGCCAGTAGTATTGGGACAGGCTCGGGTCAGCCCCAGCATTTT
CASSIGTGSGQPQHF
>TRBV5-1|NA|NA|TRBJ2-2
TGCGCCAGCAGCCGAGACTGGATGAACACCGGGGAGCTGTTTTTT
CASSRDWMNTGELFF
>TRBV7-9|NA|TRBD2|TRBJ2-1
TGTGCCAGCAGCTTATTACCTAGCGGGGCCTACAATGAGCAGTTCTTC
CASSLLPSGAYNEQFF
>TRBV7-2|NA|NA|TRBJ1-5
TGTGCCAGCAGCTTAGCGCGAAATCAGCCCCAGCATTTT
CASSLARNQPQHF
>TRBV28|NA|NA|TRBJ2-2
TGTGCCAGCAGTACACCAGGGGCAGGGACGCCCGGGGAGCTGTTTTTT
CASSTPGAGTPGELFF
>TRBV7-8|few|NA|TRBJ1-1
TGTGCCAGCAGCTTAAGGCCCCTAATCTATCAGGCGGAGAACACTGAAGCTTTCTTT
CASSLRPLIYQAENTEAFF
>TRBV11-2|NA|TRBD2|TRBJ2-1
TGTGCCAGCAGCTCCATAGCGGGAGGGCCGGGCAATGAGCAGTTCTTC
CASSSIAGGPGNEQFF
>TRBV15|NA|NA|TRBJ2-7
TGTGCCACCAGCAGAGATTTTGGCGAGACCTACGAGCAGTACTTC
CATSRDFGETYEQYF
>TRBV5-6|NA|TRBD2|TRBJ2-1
TGTGCCAGCAGCTCGACTAGCGGGAGTTACAATGAGCAGTTCTTC
CASSSTSGSYNEQFF
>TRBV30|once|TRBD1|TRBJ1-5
TGTGCCTGGAACGACAGGGAGGGTCAGCCCCAGCATTTT
CAWNDREGQPQHF
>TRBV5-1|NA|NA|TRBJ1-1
TGCGCCAGCAGCCCCCAGGGAGGGAACACTGAAGCTTTCTTT
CASSPQGGNTEAFF
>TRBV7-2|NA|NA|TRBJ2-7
TGTGCCAGCAGGCCCGACAGTTACGAGCAGTACTTC
CASRPDSYEQYF
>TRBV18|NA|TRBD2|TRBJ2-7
TGTGCCAGCTCACCACCGACTAGCGGGAGATCCGAGCAGTACTTC
CASSPPTSGRSEQYF
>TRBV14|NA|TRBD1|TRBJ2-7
TGTGCCAGCAGCCCTATCCTTCCCGGGACAGGGACGTTTTTGGACGAGCAGTACTTC
CASSPILPGTGTFLDEQYF
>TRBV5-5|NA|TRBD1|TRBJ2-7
TGTGCCAGCAGCTGGGACAGGGGGCAGGGCGAGCAGTACTTC
CASSWDRGQGEQYF
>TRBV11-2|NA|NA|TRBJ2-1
TGTGCCAGCAGCTTAGATCGTTTAAGGGCAGGGGAGTTCTTC
CASSLDRLRAGEFF
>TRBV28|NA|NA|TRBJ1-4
TGTGCCAGCAGTCCCCAGGGTTGGCGGGAAAAACTGTTTTTT
CASSPQGWREKLFF
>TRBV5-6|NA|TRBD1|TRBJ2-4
TGTGCCAGCAGCTTCTCCGGGACAGGGAACATTCAGTACTTC
CASSFSGTGNIQYF
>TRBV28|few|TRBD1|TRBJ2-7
TGTGCCAGCAGTCAGGACAGGGGGTACGAGCAGTACTTC
CASSQDRGYEQYF
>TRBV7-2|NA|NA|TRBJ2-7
TGTGCCAGCAGCTCCCGGAGGGCGGGTCCTAGCTCCTACGAGCAGTACTTC
CASSSRRAGPSSYEQYF
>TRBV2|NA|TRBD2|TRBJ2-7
TGTGCCAGCAGTGTCGGGGGGAGGGGCCGCTACGAGCAGTACTTC
CASSVGGRGRYEQYF
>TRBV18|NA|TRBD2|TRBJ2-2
TGTGCCAGCTCACCATCTAGCGGCACGAACACCGGGGAGCTGTTTTTT
CASSPSSGTNTGELFF
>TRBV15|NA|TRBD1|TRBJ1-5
TGTGCCACCAGCAGAGATTTACAGGGGCCGATTCAGCCCCAGCATTTT
CATSRDLQGPIQPQHF
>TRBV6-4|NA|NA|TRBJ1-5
TGTGCCAGCAGTGACTCGAGGGAATATAGCAATCAGCCCCAGCATTTT
CASSDSREYSNQPQHF
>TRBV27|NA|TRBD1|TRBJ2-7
TGTGCCAGCAGGGCCTCGACAGGGATAGGGTACGAGCAGTACTTC
CASRASTGIGYEQYF
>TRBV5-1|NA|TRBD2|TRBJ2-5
TGCGCCAGCAGCTTGGTGGCGGGAGGGCAAGAGACCCAGTACTTC
CASSLVAGGQETQYF
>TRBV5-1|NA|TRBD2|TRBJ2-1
TGCGCCAGCAGCTCTCGGACTAGCGGGAGGGCCGGCCCCAATGAGCAGTTCTTC
CASSSRTSGRAGPNEQFF
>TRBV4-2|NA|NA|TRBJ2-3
TGTGCCAGCAGCCAAGATAGGCGAGATACGCAGTATTTT
CASSQDRRDTQYF
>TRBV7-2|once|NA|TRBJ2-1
TGTGCCAGCAGCTCTAGCGGAGGGGGGTACAATGAGCAGTTCTTC
CASSSSGGGYNEQFF
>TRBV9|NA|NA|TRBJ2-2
TGTGCCAGCAGCATCACAGCGTTGGTGGACACCGGGGAGCTGTTTTTT
CASSITALVDTGELFF
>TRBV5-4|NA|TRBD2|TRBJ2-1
TGTGCCAGCAGCTACGCTTCGACTAGCGGGAGCTCCTACAATGAGCAGTTCTTC
CASSYASTSGSSYNEQFF
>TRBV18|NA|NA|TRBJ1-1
TGTGCCAGCTCACCAAATATAGGACCCTCGGTCACTGAAGCTTTCTTT
CASSPNIGPSVTEAFF
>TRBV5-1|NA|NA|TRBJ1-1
TGCGCCAGCAGCTGGACGGTCGGAACTGAAGCTTTCTTT
CASSWTVGTEAFF
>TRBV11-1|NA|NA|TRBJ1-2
TGTGCCAGCAGTACAGGTTTCGATAACTATGGCTACACCTTC
CASSTGFDNYGYTF
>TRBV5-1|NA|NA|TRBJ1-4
TGCGCCAGCAGGCCTGCGGCCGACGCAACTAATGAAAAACTGTTTTTT
CASRPAADATNEKLFF
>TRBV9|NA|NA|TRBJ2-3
TGTGCCAGCATCCCGCTCGGGGGCACAGATACGCAGTATTTT
CASIPLGGTDTQYF